The clone carrying this TCR delta chain has a count of ten or more. V shed 3 bases, J shed 5 bases, and the junction held 17 bases outside the gene matches. The CDR3 loop spans 19 amino acids. The V gene's germline CDR1 is GEAIGNYY and CDR2 EKD. Gammadelta T cells were flow-sorted from PBMC into Vgamma9/Vdelta2+ and Vdelta2-negative populations for bulk analysis. TCRdb reapplied CATT to the multiplex PCR reads. Of roughly 50,000 delta-chain clones detected, roughly 1.6% appear once; the ten largest clones hold over 7.5%. This sample was included in a study of γδ T cells in repeated Plasmodium falciparum infection.

V and J are TRDV2 and TRDJ1; TRDD3 matches 13 bases. The source is a pool of human donors (malaria-infected and uninfected, not separated). The specimen sequenced was gamma-delta T cells from blood. The CDR3 here is CACDGVLGDTQKSADKLIF. The DNA for the CDR3 is TGTGCCTGTGACGGTGTACTGGGGGATACGCAAAAGTCGGCTGATAAACTCATCTTT.